Sequencing of this T cell receptor (beta chain) was carried out in a study of CD8+ T cells in alopecia areata. Treatment specified: oral pan-JAK inhibitor, 5-10 mg twice daily. cDNA serving as the sequencing template came from extracted, reverse transcribed RNA. Produced via immunoSEQ multiplex PCR; TCRdb's table is partial and in-frame only. This table has around 180,000 clones, 64% appearing once. Germline-derived CDR1 and CDR2 are SQVTM and ANQGSEA. The CDR3 is made up of 12 amino acids. J gave up 8 bases and V 5 bases, and 8 bases lay outside the gene matches. The chain couples TRBV29-1 to TRBJ1-2, with 7 positions matching TRBD1. The source material was CD4+ T cells sorted from blood, sampled around week 50, from a patient treated with tofacitinib. The source of this sequence is a human donor with alopecia areata. CDR3: CSVQQGHEGYTF. The DNA of the CDR3 is TGCAGCGTTCAACAGGGGCATGAGGGCTACACCTTC.